The 13 T cell receptor beta chains below all came from one sample that was sequenced in a study of shared clonotypes between healthy human individuals. Profiling relied on immunoSEQ multiplex PCR, and the TCRdb table lists in-frame clones only, not all of them. The repertoire holds 2 million to 3 million clones, 90% to 95% seen once, with about 0.34% in the top ten. Material: naive CD4+ T cells from PBMCs. The sample's subset: CD45RA+ positively selected. The receptors were sampled from a man between 18 and 29 years old in good health. Some clones in this sample may be carry-over from other donors' samples.

This chain uses TRBV5-1 with TRBJ2-5; no reliable D call. This CDR3 spans 14 amino acids. Trimming removed 0 bases from V and 1 base from J, with 7 bases in between. Germline values: CDR1 SGHRS, CDR2 YFSETQ. The DNA of the CDR3 is TGCGCCAGCAGCTTGGTGGAAGCCCAAGAGACCCAGTACTTC. Its protein product is CASSLVEAQETQYF.

The chain is built from TRBV28 and TRBJ1-2; no definite D call. The CDR3 consists of 12 residues. Per the germline V gene, CDR1 is MDHEN and CDR2 is SYDVKM. Trimming left V 5 bases short and J 14 bases short, with 18 bases between. CDR3 nucleotides: TGTGCCAGCAGTCTCAGACGGACGGGAGGGACCTTC. It codes for CASSLRRTGGTF.

J is TRBJ1-1 and V is TRBV5-4; possibly TRBD1 for D (5 bases). Germline V lookup: CDR1 SGHNT, CDR2 YYREEE (reference sequence). V gave up 0 bases and J gave up 1 base, with 10 bases separating them. There are 15 residues in the CDR3. CDR3 residues: CASSLGWGGNTEAFF. The CDR3 nucleotides read TGTGCCAGCAGCTTGGGTTGGGGGGGGAACACTGAAGCTTTCTTT.

This chain links TRBV10-3 with TRBJ2-1; 13 nucleotides agree with TRBD2. V shed 5 bases, J shed 8 bases, and the junction held 6 bases outside the gene matches. The CDR3 is made up of 15 amino acids. Looked up from germline, CDR1 is ENHRY and CDR2 is SYGVKD. Written as DNA, the CDR3 is TGTGCCATCAGTAGGACTAGCGGGAGAGGCTATGAGCAGTTCTTC. Protein: CAISRTSGRGYEQFF.

This chain links TRBV18 with TRBJ2-1; 9 positions match TRBD2. The CDR3 contains 16 residues. CDR1 KGHSH and CDR2 LQKENI come from the germline V gene. Trimming cost V 3 bases and J 7 bases; bases outside gene matches: 10. CDR3 in amino acids: CASSPDGTSIMNEQFF. The CDR3, as DNA: TGTGCCAGCTCACCCGATGGGACTAGCATTATGAATGAGCAGTTCTTC.

The chain uses TRBV7-9 and TRBJ1-5; 11 nucleotides match TRBD1. V shed 5 bases, J shed 6 bases, and the junction held 3 bases outside the gene matches. The CDR3 is made up of 14 amino acids. CDR1 and CDR2 from the germline V gene are SEHNR and FQNEAQ (reference sequence). The CDR3 region has the DNA TGTGCCAGCAGCCAAGGGACAGGGGGTCAGCCCCAGCATTTT. Amino acids: CASSQGTGGQPQHF.

This rearrangement joins TRBV6-1 to TRBJ1-2; D remains ambiguous. CDR3 length equals 13 residues. Germline V lookup: CDR1 MNHNS, CDR2 SASEGT. Trimming removed 8 bases from V and 1 base from J, with 11 bases in between. CDR3 nucleotides: TGTGCCAGCGTGGTCTCCCTTAACTATGGCTACACCTTC. This translates into CASVVSLNYGYTF.

The rearrangement uses TRBV6-5 and TRBJ1-3, with a possible D match to TRBD1 (5 bases). Trimming stripped 10 bases from V and 2 bases from J, with 15 bases between. Germline CDR1 MNHEY, CDR2 SVGAGI. This CDR3 contains 14 residues. The CDR3 loop is CATKSGYAGNTIYF. The CDR3 DNA follows: TGTGCCACCAAATCAGGGTACGCTGGAAACACCATATATTTT.

The genes are TRBV7-6 and TRBJ2-1; perhaps TRBD1 as D (6 bases). V lost 1 base and J lost 4, with 11 bases in between. Per the germline V gene, CDR1 is SGHVS and CDR2 is FNYEAQ. The CDR3 is 15 amino acids. CDR3 loop: CASSLGTVRYNEQFF. In DNA, the CDR3 is TGTGCCAGCAGCTTAGGGACAGTTCGTTACAATGAGCAGTTCTTC.

As for this clone: Other DNA variants within this sample encode the same CDR3. The chain couples TRBV7-2 to TRBJ2-3; no clear D. V lost 0 bases to trimming and J lost 2 bases, with 3 bases between them. Germline CDR1 is SGHTA and CDR2 is FQGNSA. The CDR3 covers 13 residues. In nucleotides, the CDR3 is TGTGCCAGCAGCTTAGCACTCACAGATACGCAGTATTTT. It encodes CASSLALTDTQYF.

The V and J genes are TRBV7-9 and TRBJ2-5; D tentatively fits TRBD1 or TRBD2 (5 bases each). With 7 bases removed from V and 0 bases from J, the gap between germline ends came to 21 bases. The CDR3 runs 17 residues. CDR1 is SEHNR, CDR2 FQNEAQ, per germline (reference sequence). CDR3 loop: CASKPRIGRQYQETQYF. The CDR3 nucleotides are TGTGCCAGCAAACCGAGAATAGGGAGACAGTACCAAGAGACCCAGTACTTC.

The chain is built from TRBV7-7 and TRBJ2-5; perhaps TRBD1 as D (6 bases). The germline V gene has CDR1 SSHAT and CDR2 FNYEAQ (reference sequence). The CDR3 loop spans 15 amino acids. V lost 3 bases and J lost 2, with 13 bases in between. Here the CDR3 DNA reads TGTGCCAGCAGCTTCGGTCGGGGACATCAAGAGACCCAGTACTTC. This sequence encodes CASSFGRGHQETQYF.

The chain couples TRBV7-9 to TRBJ1-2; possible D gene TRBD1, 5 bases. The V end was cut by 1 base, the J end by 6 bases, with 15 bases between. The CDR3 is 15 residues long. Germline CDR1 SEHNR, CDR2 FQNEAQ (reference sequence). The chain's CDR3 is CASSLEGPLTDGYTF. As DNA, the CDR3 is TGTGCCAGCAGCTTAGAGGGGCCTCTTACGGATGGCTACACCTTC.